These 30 T cell receptor beta chains came from one sample sequenced in a study of T-cell reconstitution after alpha-beta-depleted transplantation in children. As it was prepared, the TCRbeta library received unique molecular identifiers. One entry per CDR3 protein, called by TCRdb with MiXCR from the PCR reads. The table lists some 640,000 distinct CDR3 sequences, 16% of them singletons, with 1.1% in the top ten. The sample consisted of PBMCs from the stem cell graft donor, taken from the stem cell graft. These receptors were taken from a human donor who donated a stem cell graft to a child with acute myeloid leukemia.

This clonotype came up a few times. The chain links TRBV15 to TRBJ2-3; possibly TRBD1 for D (6 bases). Trimming removed 0 bases at V and 6 bases at J, with 22 bases between. CDR1 is LNHNV, CDR2 YYDKDF, per germline (reference sequence). CDR3 length equals 18 residues. In nucleotides, the CDR3 is TGTGCCACCAGCAGAGAAGGGCAGGGGTTGGGGAGTTTGGATACGCAGTATTTT. Translation: CATSREGQGLGSLDTQYF.

The rearrangement uses TRBV5-1 and TRBJ1-5; 10 positions match TRBD1. Germline V gene data show CDR1 as SGHRS and CDR2 as YFSETQ. The V segment lost 8 bases and the J segment 3 bases; nucleotides outside the gene matches: 14. The CDR3 covers 17 residues. CDR3 loop: CASPPGRDRGPNQPQHF. The CDR3 DNA follows: TGCGCCAGTCCACCCGGTCGGGACAGGGGTCCCAATCAGCCCCAGCATTTT. The full variable domain, in which reference TRBV5-1 and TRBJ1-5 provide the parts outside the CDR3, is KAGVTQTPRYLIKTRGQQVTLSCSPISGHRSVSWYQQTPGQGLQFLFEYFSETQRNKGNFPGRFSGRQFSNSRSEMNVSTLELGDSALYLCASPPGRDRGPNQPQHFGDGTRLSIL.

The gene calls are TRBV12-3 or TRBV12-4 and TRBJ2-1, with 9 bases fitting TRBD2. The CDR3 runs 14 residues. The V and J ends lost 3 bases and 15 bases, in that order; junction bases with no gene match: 12. In DNA, the CDR3 is TGTGCCAGCAGTTTTACACCAGCGGGGGGACCACGGTTCTTC. It encodes CASSFTPAGGPRFF.

CDR3 in amino acids: CASSQARTNSPLHF. CDR3 in DNA: TGCGCCAGCAGCCAAGCGAGGACCAATTCACCCCTCCACTTT. The chain links TRBV4-3 to TRBJ1-6; D gene unclear. The V and J ends lost 1 base and 7 bases respectively, with 8 bases between them. The CDR3 extends over 14 amino acids. Germline V CDR1 and CDR2: LGHNA, YSLEER.

This clonotype was counted a single time. The gene calls are TRBV3-1 and TRBJ2-7, with D perhaps given as TRBD1 or TRBD2 (5 bases each). CDR1 is LGHDT and CDR2 is YNNKEL in the germline V gene (reference sequence). The CDR3 has 16 residues. V gave up 3 bases and J gave up 0 bases, with 15 bases separating them. CDR3: CASSQGVGRSSYEQYF. In nucleotides, the CDR3 is TGTGCCAGCAGCCAGGGGGTGGGACGGTCCTCCTACGAGCAGTACTTC.

This clonotype was seen a handful of times. The chain recombines TRBV7-2 with TRBJ2-3; 9 bases fit TRBD2. With 5 bases clipped from V and 6 bases from J, the junction kept 12 bases outside the gene matches. The CDR3 covers 16 residues. CDR1 and CDR2 (germline): SGHTA, FQGNSA. The CDR3 bases are TGTGCCAGCAGCCGTGGGACTAGCCCTCTGTCCGATACGCAGTATTTT. Amino acid sequence: CASSRGTSPLSDTQYF.

This clonotype showed up many times. The chain employs TRBV20-1 and TRBJ1-1, with D possibly being TRBD1 (6 bases). The length of the CDR3 is 16 residues. The germline V gene has CDR1 DFQATT and CDR2 SNEGSKA (reference sequence). V lost 1 base and J 0 bases, leaving 15 bases between the germline ends. This CDR3 reads CSARAMWGQMNTEAFF. CDR3 sequence (DNA): TGCAGTGCTAGAGCTATGTGGGGGCAGATGAACACTGAAGCTTTCTTT.

This clonotype was observed a few times. The V and J genes are TRBV7-6 and TRBJ2-2; D is possibly TRBD2 (5 bases). V was cut by 5 bases and J by 5 bases, with 12 bases left in between. CDR1 and CDR2 from the germline V gene are SGHVS and FNYEAQ. CDR3 length: 14 residues. The CDR3 region has the DNA TGTGCCAGCAGCCCGGGGTGGGAAACCGGGGAGCTGTTTTTT. This sequence encodes CASSPGWETGELFF.

This clonotype turned up a few times. The V gene is TRBV25-1, the J gene TRBJ1-1; no reliable D call. Germline values: CDR1 MGHDK, CDR2 SYGVNS. CDR3 length equals 14 residues. The ends were cut back, 3 bases at V and 1 base at J, with 9 bases in the middle. CDR3 loop: CASSDLDPNTEAFF. DNA of the CDR3: TGTGCCAGCAGTGACCTCGATCCGAACACTGAAGCTTTCTTT. The whole variable domain, filled in from reference TRBV25-1 and TRBJ1-1, reads EADIYQTPRYLVIGTGKKITLECSQTMGHDKMYWYQQDPGMELHLIHYSYGVNSTEKGDLSSESTVSRIRTEHFPLTLESARPSHTSQYLCASSDLDPNTEAFFGQGTRLTVV.

This clonotype was recorded a few times. The V gene is TRBV7-2, the J gene TRBJ2-2; maybe TRBD1 (5 bases). The length of the CDR3 is 13 residues. Germline V CDR1 and CDR2: SGHTA, FQGNSA. V was clipped by 3 bases and J by 8 bases, with 10 bases between them. For the CDR3, the DNA is TGTGCCAGCAGCTTTCTCAGGGAAGGGGAGCTGTTTTTT. Amino acid sequence: CASSFLREGELFF.

This clonotype has just a few counts. CDR3 DNA: TGTGCCAACCCATTCTGGGCCACAGATACGCAGTATTTT. Translation: CANPFWATDTQYF. The chain links TRBV5-6 to TRBJ2-3, with D unresolved. This CDR3 spans 13 amino acids. CDR1 is SGHDT and CDR2 is YYEEEE in the germline V gene. Trimming cost V 9 bases and J 2 bases, with 13 bases left between them.

This clonotype was detected many times. This chain links TRBV29-1 with TRBJ1-1; no definite D call. Germline loops: CDR1 SQVTM, CDR2 ANQGSEA. The CDR3 contains 14 residues. Trimming pared 3 bases from V and 1 base from J, leaving 12 bases between. The CDR3 loop reads CSVEATIPNTEAFF. CDR3 bases: TGCAGCGTTGAGGCCACAATTCCGAACACTGAAGCTTTCTTT.

This clonotype was counted many times. The genes are TRBV29-1 and TRBJ2-3; D perhaps matches TRBD1 (7 bases). V was shortened by 4 bases and J by 6 bases, with 23 bases between the two germline ends. The CDR3 totals 16 residues. Germline CDR1 reads SQVTM; CDR2 reads ANQGSEA. The CDR3: CSVVTRDSGFGDTQYF. The CDR3 nucleotides read TGCAGCGTTGTTACGAGGGACAGCGGGTTTGGTGATACGCAGTATTTT.

This clonotype was seen many times. The chain joins TRBV5-5 to TRBJ2-2; a weak D match, TRBD1 (6 bases). This CDR3 has 15 residues. Germline V lookup: CDR1 SGHKS, CDR2 YYEKEE (reference sequence). Trimming cost V 4 bases and J 5 bases, with 15 bases left between them. CDR3: CASSQFYRDTGELFF. CDR3 nucleotides: TGTGCCAGCAGCCAATTTTACAGGGATACCGGGGAGCTGTTTTTT.

The chain has TRBV29-1 and TRBJ2-3; no firm D call. Trimming removed 5 bases at V and 2 bases at J, with 5 bases between. This CDR3 is built from 11 residues. CDR1 is SQVTM, CDR2 ANQGSEA, per germline. For the CDR3, the DNA is TGCAGCGTTTCTTACACAGATACGCAGTATTTT. Its translation is CSVSYTDTQYF.

This chain connects TRBV20-1 to TRBJ2-3; 8 nucleotides agree with TRBD2. V shed 4 bases and J 1 base; nucleotides not matched to a gene: 7. The CDR3 length is 15 residues. CDR1 DFQATT and CDR2 SNEGSKA come from the germline V gene (reference sequence). DNA of the CDR3: TGCAGTGCTACCGGGGGGGGGCTAGGCACAGATACGCAGTATTTT. Protein: CSATGGGLGTDTQYF.

This sequence joins TRBV10-3 and TRBJ2-7; 9 bases fit TRBD1. The length of the CDR3 is 13 residues. V gave up 6 bases and J gave up 9 bases; unmatched junction bases: 9. Germline CDR1 reads ENHRY; CDR2 reads SYGVKD. The CDR3 spells CAISHGQGFGQYV. As DNA, the CDR3 is TGTGCCATCAGCCACGGACAGGGGTTCGGGCAGTACGTC.

This clonotype has a count of ten or more. This chain links TRBV20-1 with TRBJ1-6, with D perhaps TRBD1 (5 bases). CDR1 and CDR2 from the germline V gene are DFQATT and SNEGSKA (reference sequence). V shed 0 bases and J shed 6 bases, with 15 bases lying between them. This CDR3 is built from 16 residues. CDR3 loop: CSARDDLGGRNSPLHF. The DNA for the CDR3 is TGCAGTGCTAGAGATGACCTGGGGGGTCGTAATTCACCCCTCCACTTT.

The V and J genes are TRBV6-5 and TRBJ1-5; D call uncertain. CDR3 length: 16 amino acids. CDR1 is MNHEY, CDR2 SVGAGI, per germline. Trimming shortened V by 2 bases and J by 5 bases, and 16 bases separated the two germline ends. CDR3 sequence: CASSYRSEGADQPQHF. The CDR3 nucleotides read TGTGCCAGCAGTTACAGGTCCGAGGGTGCCGATCAGCCCCAGCATTTT.

As concerns this clonotype: One end of the junction varies from germline; a read error may be responsible. The genes are TRBV20-1 and TRBJ1-2; perhaps TRBD1 as D (5 bases). This CDR3 comprises 15 residues. CDR1 is DFQATT, CDR2 SNEGSKA, per germline (reference sequence). The CDR3, as DNA: TGCAGTGCTAGAGAGGGACCTATGGACCCCCGCGCTGGCTCCTTC. As protein: CSAREGPMDPRAGSF.

This clonotype was counted only a few times. The CDR3 protein is CASGLTARQLFF. The DNA for the CDR3 is TGTGCCAGCGGACTAACCGCCAGGCAACTGTTTTTT. The chain employs TRBV6-5 and TRBJ1-4; D gene ambiguous. The V and J ends lost 8 bases and 12 bases respectively, with 16 bases between them. CDR1 is MNHEY and CDR2 is SVGAGI in the germline V gene. This CDR3 region has 12 residues.

This clonotype was seen a handful of times. The CDR3 nucleotides are TGCGCCAGCAGGTCCGGGACCCGTCAAGAGACCCAGTACTTC. This sequence encodes CASRSGTRQETQYF. The genes are TRBV5-1 and TRBJ2-5; D is tentatively TRBD1 or TRBD2 (5 bases each). With 5 bases removed from V and 2 bases from J, the gap between germline ends came to 13 bases. CDR1 and CDR2 (germline): SGHRS, YFSETQ. The CDR3 sequence is 14 residues long.

The chain joins TRBV25-1 to TRBJ1-4; D uncertain. CDR1 and CDR2 from the germline V gene are MGHDK and SYGVNS. Trimming left V 4 bases short and J 7 bases short, with 16 bases between. This CDR3 region has 15 residues. The CDR3 protein is CASSGLRGIGEKLFF. Here the CDR3 DNA reads TGTGCCAGCAGTGGGCTTAGAGGGATAGGTGAAAAACTGTTTTTT.

The chain carries TRBV4-1 and TRBJ2-3, with TRBD2 matching 9 bases. Germline loops: CDR1 MGHRA, CDR2 YSYEKL. The length of the CDR3 is 15 residues. The V gene end was trimmed by 5 bases and the J gene end by 2 bases; junction bases not matched to a gene: 5. The CDR3 DNA reads as TGCGCCAGCAGCTCCGTAGCGGGGGACACAGATACGCAGTATTTT. This gives the protein CASSSVAGDTDTQYF.

This clonotype was picked up many times. This chain joins TRBV5-6 and TRBJ2-1; D perhaps matches TRBD2 (5 bases). The CDR3 has 15 residues. Trimming took 2 bases from V and 0 from J, leaving 9 bases between them. Germline V gene lookup returns CDR1 SGHDT and CDR2 YYEEEE. The CDR3 DNA reads as TGTGCCAGCAGCTTAGGACTGATCTCCTACAATGAGCAGTTCTTC. Its protein product is CASSLGLISYNEQFF.

This clonotype has more than one count but fewer than ten. The chain employs TRBV5-1 and TRBJ1-3, with D possibly matching TRBD1 (5 bases). CDR3 size: 15 residues. Between the trimmed V and J ends, which lost 8 bases and 0 bases, there was a span of 15 bases. Germline assignment: CDR1 SGHRS and CDR2 YFSETQ. CDR3 sequence reads: CARKGWGLSGNTIYF. In DNA form, the CDR3 reads TGCGCCAGAAAAGGGTGGGGCCTCTCTGGAAACACCATATATTTT.

The sample holds a few counts of this clonotype. This rearrangement joins TRBV6-2 or TRBV6-3 to TRBJ1-1; D remains unclear. The CDR3 contains 12 residues. V was trimmed by 7 bases and J by 1 base, leaving 7 bases between them. Germline loops: CDR1 MNHEY, CDR2 SVGEGT. The CDR3: CASNSRNTEAFF. The CDR3, as DNA: TGTGCCAGCAACTCGAGGAACACTGAAGCTTTCTTT.

This clonotype was recorded at least ten times. This chain connects TRBV29-1 to TRBJ1-1; 9 positions agree with TRBD1. Per the germline V gene, CDR1 is SQVTM and CDR2 is ANQGSEA. CDR3 size: 13 residues. V gave up 7 bases and J gave up 1 base; unmatched junction bases: 4. CDR3 protein: CSAGTGRNTEAFF. In DNA, the CDR3 is TGCAGCGCCGGGACAGGGAGGAACACTGAAGCTTTCTTT.

This clonotype has just a few counts. The chain is built from TRBV28 and TRBJ1-6; 7 bases match TRBD1. The CDR3 consists of 15 residues. V was pared by 3 bases and J by 8 bases, with 7 bases of the junction left unmatched. The germline V gene encodes CDR1 MDHEN and CDR2 SYDVKM. The chain's CDR3 is CASSLTGFSYSPLHF. CDR3 nucleotide sequence: TGTGCCAGCAGTTTGACAGGGTTCTCTTATTCACCCCTCCACTTT. Drawing the rest from reference TRBV28 and TRBJ1-6, the complete variable domain is DVKVTQSSRYLVKRTGEKVFLECVQDMDHENMFWYRQDPGLGLRLIYFSYDVKMKEKGDIPEGYSVSREKKERFSLILESASTNQTSMYLCASSLTGFSYSPLHFGNGTRLTVT.

J is TRBJ2-7 and V is TRBV30; the D is unclear. CDR1 is GTSNPN, CDR2 SVGIG, per germline (reference sequence). The CDR3 has 12 residues. Trimming removed 2 bases at V and 5 bases at J, with 10 bases between. The CDR3 sequence is CAWSLQLHEQYF. CDR3 coding DNA: TGTGCCTGGAGTTTACAATTACACGAGCAGTACTTC.